This TCR beta chain was captured in a study of blood T cell repertoires in COVID-19. Across the whole study: Collection of acute and convalescent COVID-19 samples took place in the United States, Italy and Spain. Sources were T cells, B-cell-depleted T cells, or PBMCs; the material itself was cDNA or gDNA.

V was clipped by 11 bases and J by 5 bases, with 19 bases between them. The CDR3 runs to 15 residues. Germline loops: CDR1 MNHGY, CDR2 SVAAGI. Authors' methods: Estimates of nucleated cell counts were drawn from the amplification of reference gene primers. The data were produced by immunoSEQ multiplex PCR, yet TCRdb's version contains in-frame clones alone and is incomplete. That table gives V, J and clone size, and the DNA gave D and trimming. The data contain 250,000 to 300,000 clones, under 90% of them singletons. Sequenced material: peripheral blood. This TCR was sampled from a woman aged 60-75 years with active or convalescent COVID-19. This chain links TRBV6-9 with TRBJ1-6; TRBD1 might be the D (6 bases). The CDR3 nucleotides are TGTGCCGGGGGAGGGGTCAGGGACAATAATTCACCCCTCCACTTT. Translation: CAGGGVRDNNSPLHF.